The present TCR beta chain was sequenced within a study of metastatic and nonmetastatic thyroid tumors. The count of this clone is one. Its antigen is as yet unknown. Here the CDR3 omits its conserved ending phenylalanine or tryptophan, so a read error is the likely source. The DNA is omitted, as the CDR3 cannot be located on it reliably, and the CDR3 follows TCRdb's listing. All patients were untreated before thyroid surgery. 13 amino acids form the CDR3, both terminal residues included. The V gene's germline CDR1 is SNHLY and CDR2 FYNNEI. TCRdb used MiXCR to call clones anew from the PCR reads. The sample lists just over 20,000 clones; roughly a third were seen once. Study outcomes and limitations: Significantly greater TCR beta diversity was reportedly found in malignant thyroid tumors than in benign nodules (in blood and tumor).

The sequence derives from a female donor with papillary thyroid cancer or a benign thyroid nodule (not recorded which). Some clones in this sample may be carry-over from other donors' samples. This chain joins TRBV2 and TRBJ2-7. The sample taken for sequencing was tumor tissue. The CDR3 reads CASSEGVGPTTEI.